The 32 T cell receptor beta chains reported below all come from one sample, sequenced in a study of cytomegalovirus exposure and HLA in healthy donors. Amplification used 60 Vbeta primers and 13 Jbeta primers. Repertoires were generated with immunoSEQ multiplex PCR, while TCRdb's copy carries only in-frame clones and drops some. The sample contains tens of thousands of clones, roughly 67% of which appear only once. Sequenced sample: PBMCs. Receptors originate from a man aged 45-60 years in good health and CMV-seronegative.

The CDR3 DNA reads as TGTGCCTGGAGTGTAGGTGCGGGGGAAAACGAGCAGTACTTC. The encoded protein is CAWSVGAGENEQYF. The V call is TRBV30, the J call TRBJ2-7; 7 bases map to TRBD2. CDR1 GTSNPN and CDR2 SVGIG come from the germline V gene (reference sequence). The CDR3 is 14 residues long. Unmatched junction bases numbered 7, after V lost 0 bases and J lost 5 bases.

The chain uses TRBV5-1 and TRBJ2-5; the match to TRBD2 covers 8 bases. Trimming cost V 4 bases and J 4 bases; bases outside gene matches: 12. The V gene's germline CDR1 is SGHRS and CDR2 YFSETQ. The CDR3 length is 16 residues. Written as DNA, the CDR3 is TGCGCCAGCAGCGAGGATCGGGGGGGGCCGGGAGAGACCCAGTACTTC. Its translation: CASSEDRGGPGETQYF.

CDR3 sequence reads: CASGGEDNSPLHF. CDR3 nucleotides: TGTGCCAGCGGGGGCGAGGATAATTCACCCCTCCACTTT. The chain is built from TRBV13 and TRBJ1-6, with D possibly TRBD1 on 6 matching bases. CDR3 length: 13 amino acids. The germline V gene has CDR1 PRHDT and CDR2 FYEKMQ (reference sequence). Between the trimmed V and J ends, which lost 8 bases and 5 bases, there was a span of 10 bases.

The V gene is TRBV10-2, the J gene TRBJ2-3; 7 nucleotides line up with TRBD2. Germline trimming cut 7 bases from V and 7 bases from J; bases unmatched to any gene: 5. CDR1 and CDR2 (germline): WSHSY, SAAADI. This CDR3 contains 12 residues. CDR3 sequence reads: CASINGGNTQYF. CDR3 sequence (DNA): TGCGCCAGCATTAACGGGGGGAATACGCAGTATTTT.

The rearrangement joins TRBV30 to TRBJ2-7; TRBD1 agrees at 11 bases. The CDR3 is 13 amino acids. Germline loops: CDR1 GTSNPN, CDR2 SVGIG (reference sequence). The V gene end was trimmed by 7 bases and the J gene end by 6 bases; junction bases not matched to a gene: 8. The CDR3 reads CAYSGTGGSEQYF. In DNA, the CDR3 is TGTGCCTATTCCGGGACAGGGGGATCCGAGCAGTACTTC.

The chain couples TRBV10-3 to TRBJ1-5; no clear D gene. The CDR3 length is 14 residues. Trimming removed 0 bases at V and 5 bases at J, with 8 bases between. CDR1 is ENHRY, CDR2 SYGVKD, per germline. As DNA, the CDR3 is TGTGCCATCAGTGAGTCGAGTCGCGATCAGCCCCAGCATTTT. It is translated as CAISESSRDQPQHF.

This chain joins TRBV5-1 and TRBJ1-3; perhaps TRBD1 as D (5 bases). From germline, CDR1 is SGHRS and CDR2 YFSETQ. The CDR3 covers 14 residues. Trimming removed 0 bases from V and 4 bases from J, with 8 bases in between. The CDR3 DNA follows: TGCGCCAGCAGCTTGGAGGGGCGAGGAAACACCATATATTTT. Its translation: CASSLEGRGNTIYF.

V usage is TRBV9 and J usage is TRBJ1-6; tentative D call: TRBD1 (6 bases). The CDR3 runs 16 residues. The ends were cut back, 7 bases at V and 0 bases at J, with 14 bases in the middle. Germline CDR1 reads SGDLS; CDR2 reads YYNGEE. The CDR3 DNA follows: TGTGCCAGCCGGGGGGCAGTCAGCTCCTATAATTCACCCCTCCACTTT. This translates into CASRGAVSSYNSPLHF.

The chain carries TRBV15 and TRBJ2-7, with TRBD1 matching 7 bases. The CDR3 loop spans 15 amino acids. From germline, CDR1 is LNHNV and CDR2 YYDKDF (reference sequence). Trimming removed 4 bases from V and 5 bases from J; junction bases left unmatched: 11. CDR3 loop: CATSTRQGRWDEQYF. The CDR3 DNA reads as TGTGCCACCAGCACCCGACAGGGTAGATGGGACGAGCAGTACTTC.

The J gene is TRBJ2-5, the V gene TRBV5-1, with 7 bases aligning to TRBD1. J gave up 6 bases and V 4 bases, and 9 bases lay outside the gene matches. CDR3 length: 14 residues. Germline values: CDR1 SGHRS, CDR2 YFSETQ. The chain's CDR3 is CASSQNHRGQTQYF. CDR3 nucleotide sequence: TGCGCCAGCAGCCAAAACCACAGGGGACAGACCCAGTACTTC.

In DNA, the CDR3 is TGTGCCAGCAGCTTCGTGGGACAGGGGAGCTATGGCTACACCTTC. Its translation is CASSFVGQGSYGYTF. The V call is TRBV5-5, the J call TRBJ1-2, with 10 bases lining up with TRBD1. Trimming removed 2 bases from V and 4 bases from J; junction bases left unmatched: 5. Germline-derived CDR1 and CDR2 are SGHKS and YYEKEE (reference sequence). CDR3 size: 15 residues. Based on the CDR3 plus reference TRBV5-5 and TRBJ1-2, the full variable domain is DAGVTQSPTHLIKTRGQQVTLRCSPISGHKSVSWYQQVLGQGPQFIFQYYEKEERGRGNFPDRFSARQFPNYSSELNVNALLLGDSALYLCASSFVGQGSYGYTFGSGTRLTVV.

This clone was observed once. The chain recombines TRBV30 with TRBJ2-1; D unclear. Germline V gene data show CDR1 as GTSNPN and CDR2 as SVGIG (reference sequence). The V and J ends lost 2 bases and 8 bases respectively, with 7 bases between them. The CDR3 spans 11 residues. CDR3 sequence reads: CAWSSFYEQFF. CDR3 nucleotides: TGTGCCTGGAGTTCCTTCTATGAGCAGTTCTTC.

This chain connects TRBV5-1 to TRBJ2-6, with a tentative D call TRBD1 (7 bases). Trimming shortened V by 7 bases and J by 4 bases, and 12 bases separated the two germline ends. The CDR3 length is 14 residues. Per germline, CDR1 SGHRS and CDR2 YFSETQ. The CDR3 is CASQGGTGANVLTF. In nucleotides, the CDR3 is TGCGCCAGCCAGGGGGGTACAGGGGCCAACGTCCTGACTTTC.

This rearrangement joins TRBV5-1 to TRBJ2-3; possible D gene TRBD2, 6 bases. V lost 2 bases, J lost 5 bases, and 21 bases lay in between. Germline loops: CDR1 SGHRS, CDR2 YFSETQ. The length of the CDR3 is 17 residues. CDR3 nucleotide sequence: TGCGCCAGCAGCTTTTCGGCGGGGTCAAGTGGGGGAGATACGCAGTATTTT. It translates to CASSFSAGSSGGDTQYF.

This clone came up once. This rearrangement joins TRBV7-8 to TRBJ1-3; maybe TRBD1 (6 bases). The germline V gene encodes CDR1 SGHVS and CDR2 FQNEAQ. V was shortened by 2 bases and J by 1 base, with 18 bases between the two germline ends. CDR3 length: 18 amino acids. The CDR3 protein is CASSLRLWGQVSGNTIYF. In DNA, the CDR3 is TGTGCCAGCAGCTTAAGGTTGTGGGGGCAGGTATCTGGAAACACCATATATTTT.

This chain connects TRBV19 to TRBJ2-7; 8 nucleotides agree with TRBD2. Germline CDR1 and CDR2: LNHDA and SQIVND (reference sequence). With V trimmed by 4 bases and J by 6 bases, 11 bases remained unmatched. This CDR3 is built from 15 residues. The CDR3 bases are TGTGCCAGTAGTACGGGGGGGGTCGACGGGGCCGAGCAGTACTTC. Protein: CASSTGGVDGAEQYF.

The chain is built from TRBV9 and TRBJ2-3, with D maybe TRBD2 (5 bases). Looked up from germline, CDR1 is SGDLS and CDR2 is YYNGEE. CDR3 size: 14 residues. With 3 bases removed from V and 9 bases from J, the gap between germline ends came to 17 bases. The CDR3 loop is CASSGVIPTGTQYF. The CDR3 DNA follows: TGTGCCAGCAGCGGAGTGATTCCGACGGGAACGCAGTATTTT.

The chain has TRBV28 and TRBJ1-2; 7 bases align to TRBD1. CDR1 is MDHEN and CDR2 is SYDVKM in the germline V gene. V lost 8 bases and J lost 1; bases outside the gene matches: 13. This CDR3 comprises 16 residues. The CDR3: CASEEPGQLLNYGYTF. The CDR3 coding sequence is TGTGCCAGCGAGGAACCGGGACAGCTTCTTAACTATGGCTACACCTTC.

The chain links TRBV18 to TRBJ1-5; a weak D match, TRBD1 (6 bases). The CDR3 is made up of 14 amino acids. The V gene lost 3 bases and the J gene lost 8 bases, with 14 bases spanning the gap. CDR1 and CDR2 (germline): KGHSH, LQKENI. CDR3 nucleotides: TGTGCCAGCTCACCTACAGGGCCCAGGGAGCCCCAGCATTTT. It is translated as CASSPTGPREPQHF.

The rearrangement links TRBV2 to TRBJ1-5; D gene ambiguous. The germline V and J ends were trimmed by 5 bases and 0 bases, with 23 bases remaining between them. This CDR3 has 19 residues. CDR1 is SNHLY, CDR2 FYNNEI, per germline. CDR3 coding DNA: TGTGCCAGCAGTCCCGTAAAATACCCAGAACTATATAGCAATCAGCCCCAGCATTTT. Protein product: CASSPVKYPELYSNQPQHF.

The chain links TRBV6-5 to TRBJ2-3; no definite D call. CDR3 length: 15 amino acids. Germline values: CDR1 MNHEY, CDR2 SVGAGI. V gave up 0 bases and J gave up 4 bases, with 11 bases separating them. The CDR3 DNA is TGTGCCAGCAGTTACTCTATTTGGGCTGCAGATACGCAGTATTTT. Its translation: CASSYSIWAADTQYF.

The chain is built from TRBV19 and TRBJ2-3; 7 nucleotides align to TRBD1. The CDR3 is 15 residues long. Germline assignment: CDR1 LNHDA and CDR2 SQIVND (reference sequence). V was clipped by 9 bases and J by 3 bases; unmatched bases: 12. The CDR3 protein is CARTDRLFGTDTQYF. For the CDR3, the DNA is TGTGCCAGAACGGACAGGCTATTTGGGACAGATACGCAGTATTTT.

The CDR3 nucleotides read TGTGCCAGCAGCGTAGGGGCGACAGTATATAGCAATCAGCCCCAGCATTTT. Encoded protein: CASSVGATVYSNQPQHF. The gene calls are TRBV9 and TRBJ1-5; a possible D gene is TRBD1 (5 bases). Between the trimmed V and J ends, which lost 0 bases and 0 bases, there was a span of 13 bases. The CDR3 is 17 residues long. Germline CDR1 reads SGDLS; CDR2 reads YYNGEE.

The rearrangement links TRBV6-4 to TRBJ2-3; 10 positions match TRBD1. Losses at the gene ends were 4 bases for V and 1 base for J; bases not matched to a gene: 2. CDR3 length: 15 amino acids. CDR1 MRHNA and CDR2 SNTAGT come from the germline V gene. The CDR3 sequence: CASSAGTGGTDTQYF. The CDR3 nucleotides are TGTGCCAGCAGTGCCGGGACAGGGGGCACAGATACGCAGTATTTT.

The chain combines TRBV6-1 with TRBJ2-7; 9 bases map to TRBD1. The germline CDR1 and CDR2 sequences are MNHNS and SASEGT. With 4 bases clipped from V and 3 bases from J, the junction kept 10 bases outside the gene matches. The CDR3 is 16 amino acids. CDR3 amino acids: CASSAPGQGRNYEQYF. For the CDR3, the DNA is TGTGCCAGCAGTGCACCGGGACAGGGAAGGAACTACGAGCAGTACTTC.

The chain uses TRBV6-5 and TRBJ2-5; TRBD1 matches 8 bases. J lost 11 bases, V lost 3 bases, and 11 bases had no gene match. CDR1 is MNHEY and CDR2 is SVGAGI in the germline V gene. The CDR3 has 14 residues. The CDR3 DNA reads as TGTGCCAGCAGTTATCAGGGGGCGGTTGGGGAGCAGTACTTC. The encoded protein is CASSYQGAVGEQYF.

The gene calls are TRBV5-1 and TRBJ1-3; 8 bases line up with TRBD1. The CDR3 spans 14 residues. The V gene end was trimmed by 4 bases and the J gene end by 8 bases; junction bases not matched to a gene: 8. Germline CDR1 SGHRS, CDR2 YFSETQ. CDR3 sequence: CASSLGQGGDTIYF. In DNA, the CDR3 is TGCGCCAGCAGCCTCGGACAGGGAGGGGACACCATATATTTT.

The CDR3 coding sequence is TGTGCCAGCAGAAGGAGCGGGGAAGATACGCAGTATTTT. Translating gives CASRRSGEDTQYF. The chain joins TRBV9 to TRBJ2-3; 7 bases map to TRBD2. The CDR3 is 13 amino acids. CDR1 is SGDLS, CDR2 YYNGEE, per germline. Trimming cost V 5 bases and J 5 bases; bases outside gene matches: 5. The full variable domain, rest sourced from reference TRBV9 and TRBJ2-3, is DSGVTQTPKHLITATGQRVTLRCSPRSGDLSVYWYQQSLDQGLQFLIQYYNGEERAKGNILERFSAQQFPDLHSELNLSSLELGDSALYFCASRRSGEDTQYFGPGTRLTVL.

The chain is built from TRBV30 and TRBJ1-2, with D unclear. V dropped 6 bases and J dropped 2 bases, with 10 bases sitting between them. Germline V gene data show CDR1 as GTSNPN and CDR2 as SVGIG (reference sequence). This CDR3 spans 12 amino acids. CDR3 bases: TGTGCCTGCCAGGATTTAAACTATGGCTACACCTTC. This gives the protein CACQDLNYGYTF.

The chain carries TRBV9 and TRBJ2-1; 10 bases agree with TRBD2. Germline V gene sequence: CDR1 SGDLS, CDR2 YYNGEE. CDR3 length equals 14 residues. V gave up 10 bases and J gave up 11 bases; unmatched junction bases: 15. DNA for the CDR3: TGTGCCTCCTCGGGGGCTAGCGGGGGAGAAAAGCAGTTCTTC. Its protein is CASSGASGGEKQFF.

V gene TRBV5-5 combines with J gene TRBJ2-3; 16 nucleotides align to TRBD2. The CDR3 is 18 amino acids. Germline lookup yields CDR1 SGHKS and CDR2 YYEKEE (reference sequence). After removal of 0 bases from V and 2 bases from J, the junction contained 3 bases not matched to a gene. The CDR3 DNA sequence: TGTGCCAGCAGCTTGGTCGGGACTAGCGGGGGGGCCACAGATACGCAGTATTTT. It specifies CASSLVGTSGGATDTQYF.

This sequence joins TRBV5-1 and TRBJ1-1; the match to TRBD1 covers 11 bases. With 4 bases clipped from V and 3 bases from J, the junction kept 17 bases outside the gene matches. Germline CDR1 SGHRS, CDR2 YFSETQ. The CDR3 contains 19 residues. The CDR3 sequence is CASSPKETTRTGGYTEAFF. The DNA of the CDR3 is TGCGCCAGCAGCCCGAAGGAAACCACCCGGACAGGGGGCTACACTGAAGCTTTCTTT.